The clone carrying this T cell receptor (beta chain) occurred a few times. These data belong to a study of T cells in Graves' hyperthyroidism and ophthalmopathy. Overall study context: Peripheral blood draws took place at initial diagnosis, ahead of any treatment.

It was RNA transcripts that yielded the amplified TCR beta CDR3 regions. The study used the HTBI primer set for a first-round RT-PCR of the TCR CDR3. TCRdb re-analysed the multiplex PCR reads in MiXCR, keeping a single row per CDR3 protein. The sample comprises 750,000 to 950,000 distinct CDR3 sequences, around 39% of which are singletons, and about 8.9% rests with the top ten. Hyperthyroidism of Graves' type that showed no ophthalmopathy progression within 18 months was stable. Participants, patients aged 18 to 65, had newly diagnosed hyperthyroidism with a duration under 2 months. Diagnosis relied on clinical symptoms, serum thyroxine and TRAb, thyroid ultrasound and orbital computed tomography. This receptor was identified in a man younger than 30 with Graves' hyperthyroidism. Sequencing input: blood.

The CDR3 region has the DNA TGCAGTGCACTTGCGGGGAGCCCTTGGGAGACCCAGTACTTC. Amino acid sequence: CSALAGSPWETQYF. This chain connects TRBV20-1 to TRBJ2-5; TRBD2 might be the D (6 bases). The CDR3 has 14 residues. Deletions cut 6 bases from V and 5 bases from J, with 19 bases between. CDR1 is DFQATT, CDR2 SNEGSKA, per germline (reference sequence).